Sequencing of this T cell receptor (beta chain) was carried out in a study of blood T cell repertoires in COVID-19. V was pared by 0 bases and J by 2 bases, with 3 bases of the junction left unmatched. CDR1 and CDR2 (germline): SGHNT, YENEEA. The CDR3 covers 15 residues. Per the study methods: Nucleated cell number was recorded as an estimate derived from reference gene primer amplification. Generated by immunoSEQ multiplex PCR, the TCRdb table keeps only in-frame clones and is missing some. The V and J calls and the clone size are those of that table, but D and trimming were determined from the DNA. This table has about 220,000 clones, 80% to 90% appearing once.

The sample consisted of peripheral blood. The sequence was collected from a woman aged 40 to 50 with active or convalescent COVID-19. The chain joins TRBV11-3 to TRBJ2-7; TRBD1 aligns across 8 bases. The CDR3 DNA reads as TGTGCCAGCAGCTTAGAGGACAGGGAGGCCTACGAGCAGTACTTC. Amino acids: CASSLEDREAYEQYF.